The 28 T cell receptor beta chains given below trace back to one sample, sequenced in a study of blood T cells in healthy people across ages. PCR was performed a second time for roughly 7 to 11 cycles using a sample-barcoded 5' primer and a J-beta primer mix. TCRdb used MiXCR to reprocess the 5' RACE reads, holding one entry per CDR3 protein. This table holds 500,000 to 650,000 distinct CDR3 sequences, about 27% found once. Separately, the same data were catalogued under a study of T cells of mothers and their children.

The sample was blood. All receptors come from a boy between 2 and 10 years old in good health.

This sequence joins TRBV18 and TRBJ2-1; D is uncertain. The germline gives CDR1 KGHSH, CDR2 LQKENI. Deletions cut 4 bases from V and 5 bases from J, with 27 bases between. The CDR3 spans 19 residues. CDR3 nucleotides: TGTGCCAGCTCACAGGCTATTGTAGGAGTAGAGTATGGGCACAATGAGCAGTTCTTC. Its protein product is CASSQAIVGVEYGHNEQFF.

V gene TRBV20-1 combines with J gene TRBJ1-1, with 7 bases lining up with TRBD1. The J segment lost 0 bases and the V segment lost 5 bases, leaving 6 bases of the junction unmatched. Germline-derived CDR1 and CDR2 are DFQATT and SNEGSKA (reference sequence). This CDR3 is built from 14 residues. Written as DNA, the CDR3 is TGCAGTGCTTTCGACAGGGTGATGAACACTGAAGCTTTCTTT. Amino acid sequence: CSAFDRVMNTEAFF.

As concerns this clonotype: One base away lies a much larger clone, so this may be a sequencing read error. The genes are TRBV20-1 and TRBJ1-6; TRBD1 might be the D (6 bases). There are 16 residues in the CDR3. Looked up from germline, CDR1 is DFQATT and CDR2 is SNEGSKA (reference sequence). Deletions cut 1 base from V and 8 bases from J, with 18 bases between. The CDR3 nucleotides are TGCAGTGCTAGAGGCTTAGGCAGGGGAGATGATTCACCCCTCCACTTT. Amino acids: CSARGLGRGDDSPLHF.

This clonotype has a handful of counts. CDR3 DNA: TGTGCTAGTGCCCTAGGGACAGGGGATGAAAAACTGTTTTTT. This encodes CASALGTGDEKLFF. This chain uses TRBV12-5 with TRBJ1-4, with 10 bases aligning to TRBD1. Germline-derived CDR1 and CDR2 are LGHNT and FRNRAP. CDR3 length: 14 residues. Losses at the gene ends were 7 bases for V and 6 bases for J; bases not matched to a gene: 5.

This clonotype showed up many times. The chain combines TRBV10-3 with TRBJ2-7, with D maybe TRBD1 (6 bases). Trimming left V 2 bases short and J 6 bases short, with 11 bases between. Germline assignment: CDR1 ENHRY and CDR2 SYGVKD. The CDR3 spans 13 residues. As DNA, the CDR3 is TGTGCCATCAGTGAGACAGGGATTGGCGAGCAGTACTTC. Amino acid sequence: CAISETGIGEQYF.

The CDR3 region is CSARGGSKNIQYF. The CDR3 DNA reads as TGCAGTGCTAGAGGGGGTTCCAAAAACATTCAGTACTTC. V is TRBV20-1 and J is TRBJ2-4; D not certain. Trimming stripped 1 base from V and 2 bases from J, with 6 bases between. The V gene's germline CDR1 is DFQATT and CDR2 SNEGSKA (reference sequence). This CDR3 spans 13 amino acids.

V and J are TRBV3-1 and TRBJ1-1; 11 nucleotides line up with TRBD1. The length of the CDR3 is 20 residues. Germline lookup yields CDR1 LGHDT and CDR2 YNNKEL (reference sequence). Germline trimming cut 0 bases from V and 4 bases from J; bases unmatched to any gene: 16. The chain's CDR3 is CASSQDWGRWDRGKGTEAFF. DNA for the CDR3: TGTGCCAGCAGCCAAGATTGGGGACGTTGGGACAGGGGGAAAGGCACTGAAGCTTTCTTT.

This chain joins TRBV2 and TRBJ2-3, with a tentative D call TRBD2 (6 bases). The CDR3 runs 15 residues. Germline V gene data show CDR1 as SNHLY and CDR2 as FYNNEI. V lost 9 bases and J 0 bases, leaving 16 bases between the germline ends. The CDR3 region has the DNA TGTGCCAGGGGGGGAGGAGTGACTAGCACAGATACGCAGTATTTT. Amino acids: CARGGGVTSTDTQYF.

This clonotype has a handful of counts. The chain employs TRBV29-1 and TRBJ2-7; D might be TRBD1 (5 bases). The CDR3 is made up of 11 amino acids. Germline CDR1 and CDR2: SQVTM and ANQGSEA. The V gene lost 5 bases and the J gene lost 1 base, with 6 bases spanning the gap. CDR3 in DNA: TGCAGCGTTCGACAGTCCTACGAGCAGTACTTC. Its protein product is CSVRQSYEQYF.

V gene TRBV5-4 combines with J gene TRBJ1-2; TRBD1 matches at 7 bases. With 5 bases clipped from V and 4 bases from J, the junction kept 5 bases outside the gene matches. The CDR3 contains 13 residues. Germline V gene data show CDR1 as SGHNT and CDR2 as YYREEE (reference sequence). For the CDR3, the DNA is TGTGCCAGCAGAATACAGGGGCCCTATGGCTACACCTTC. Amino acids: CASRIQGPYGYTF.

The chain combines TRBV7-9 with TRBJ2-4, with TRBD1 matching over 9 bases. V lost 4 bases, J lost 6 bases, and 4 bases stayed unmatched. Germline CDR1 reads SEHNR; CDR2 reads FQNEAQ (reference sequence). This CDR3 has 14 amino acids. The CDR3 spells CASSSGQGSNIQYF. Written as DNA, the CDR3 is TGTGCCAGCAGCTCCGGACAGGGGTCAAACATTCAGTACTTC.

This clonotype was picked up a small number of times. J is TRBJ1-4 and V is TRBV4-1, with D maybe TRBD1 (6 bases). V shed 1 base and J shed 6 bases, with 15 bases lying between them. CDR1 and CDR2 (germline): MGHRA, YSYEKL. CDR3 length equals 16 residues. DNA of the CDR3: TGCGCCAGCAGCCAAGTATCCGGGACAACCCATGAAAAACTGTTTTTT. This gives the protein CASSQVSGTTHEKLFF.

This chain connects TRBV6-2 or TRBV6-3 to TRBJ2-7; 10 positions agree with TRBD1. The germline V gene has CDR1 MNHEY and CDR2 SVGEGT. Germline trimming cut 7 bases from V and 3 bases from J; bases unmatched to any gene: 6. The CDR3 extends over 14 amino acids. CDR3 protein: CASTEWTGGYEQYF. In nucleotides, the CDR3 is TGTGCCAGCACGGAGTGGACAGGGGGCTACGAGCAGTACTTC.

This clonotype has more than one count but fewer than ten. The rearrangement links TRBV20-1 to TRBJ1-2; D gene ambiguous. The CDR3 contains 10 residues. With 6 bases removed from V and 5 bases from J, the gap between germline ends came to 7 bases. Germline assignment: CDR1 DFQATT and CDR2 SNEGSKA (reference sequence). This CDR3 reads CSAREYGYTF. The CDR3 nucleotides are TGCAGTGCCCGCGAGTATGGCTACACCTTC.

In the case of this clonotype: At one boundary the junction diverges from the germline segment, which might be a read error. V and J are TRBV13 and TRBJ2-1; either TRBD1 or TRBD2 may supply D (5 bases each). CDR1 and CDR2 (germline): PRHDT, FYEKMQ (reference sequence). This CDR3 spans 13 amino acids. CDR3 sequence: CASSLGASGTQNF. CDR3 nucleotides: TGTGCCAGCAGCCTCGGCGCCTCAGGGACCCAGAACTTC.

The CDR3 DNA is TGCGCCAGCAGTTCGGGACAGGGAGACAATCAGCCCCAGCATTTT. Its protein is CASSSGQGDNQPQHF. The chain links TRBV5-1 to TRBJ1-5; 9 bases line up with TRBD1. This CDR3 is 15 amino acids long. With 5 bases clipped from V and 3 bases from J, the junction kept 6 bases outside the gene matches. Per the germline V gene, CDR1 is SGHRS and CDR2 is YFSETQ.

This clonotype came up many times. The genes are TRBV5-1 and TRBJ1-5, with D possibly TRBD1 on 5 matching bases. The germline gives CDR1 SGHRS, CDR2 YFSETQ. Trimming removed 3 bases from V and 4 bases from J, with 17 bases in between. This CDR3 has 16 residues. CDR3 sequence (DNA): TGCGCCAGCAGCTCATCGACAGTATCGTTGAATCAGCCCCAGCATTTT. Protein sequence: CASSSSTVSLNQPQHF.

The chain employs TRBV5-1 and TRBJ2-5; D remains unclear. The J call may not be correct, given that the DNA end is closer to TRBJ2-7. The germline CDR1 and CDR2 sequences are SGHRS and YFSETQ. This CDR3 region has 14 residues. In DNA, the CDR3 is TGCGCCAGCAGCTTGGAGCCCGGAGAAAGCGAGCAGTACTTC. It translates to CASSLEPGESEQYF.

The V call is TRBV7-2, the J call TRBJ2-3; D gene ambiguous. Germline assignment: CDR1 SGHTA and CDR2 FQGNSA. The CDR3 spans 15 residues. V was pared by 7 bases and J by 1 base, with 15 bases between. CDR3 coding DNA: TGTGCCAGCAAGCTAGTGGCCCGAGGCACAGATACGCAGTATTTT. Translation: CASKLVARGTDTQYF.

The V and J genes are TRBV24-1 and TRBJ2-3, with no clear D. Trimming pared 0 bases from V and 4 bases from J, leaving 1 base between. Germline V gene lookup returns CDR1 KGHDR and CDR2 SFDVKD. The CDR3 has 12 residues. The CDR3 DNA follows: TGTGCCACCAGTGATTTGGCAGATACGCAGTATTTT. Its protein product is CATSDLADTQYF.

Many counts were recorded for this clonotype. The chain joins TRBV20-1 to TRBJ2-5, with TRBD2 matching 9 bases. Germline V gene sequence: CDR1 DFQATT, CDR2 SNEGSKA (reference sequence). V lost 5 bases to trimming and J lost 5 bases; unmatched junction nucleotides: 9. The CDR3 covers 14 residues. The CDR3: CSAAIAGDGETQYF. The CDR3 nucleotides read TGCAGTGCTGCCATAGCGGGGGACGGGGAGACCCAGTACTTC.

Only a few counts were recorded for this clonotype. This chain's CDR3 is CASSHANGPYSNEQFF. The CDR3 DNA follows: TGCGCCAGCAGCCATGCCAACGGACCATACTCCAATGAGCAGTTCTTC. The chain couples TRBV4-1 to TRBJ2-1; D is ambiguous. This CDR3 comprises 16 residues. Germline CDR1 and CDR2: MGHRA and YSYEKL. The V end lost 3 bases, the J end lost 6 bases, and 18 bases lay between the germline ends.

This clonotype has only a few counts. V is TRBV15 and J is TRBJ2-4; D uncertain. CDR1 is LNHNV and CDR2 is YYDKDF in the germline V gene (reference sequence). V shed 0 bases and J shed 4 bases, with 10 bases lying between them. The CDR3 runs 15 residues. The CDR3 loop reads CATSRDRLLKNIQYF. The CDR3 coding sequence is TGTGCCACCAGCAGAGATCGGCTCCTTAAAAACATTCAGTACTTC.

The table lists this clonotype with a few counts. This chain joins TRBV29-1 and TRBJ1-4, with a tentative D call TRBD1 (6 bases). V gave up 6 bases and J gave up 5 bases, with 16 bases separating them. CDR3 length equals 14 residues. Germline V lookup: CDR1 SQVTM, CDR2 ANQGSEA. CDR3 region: CSVLSGASNEKLFF. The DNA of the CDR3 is TGCAGCGTCCTGTCAGGGGCTTCCAATGAAAAACTGTTTTTT.

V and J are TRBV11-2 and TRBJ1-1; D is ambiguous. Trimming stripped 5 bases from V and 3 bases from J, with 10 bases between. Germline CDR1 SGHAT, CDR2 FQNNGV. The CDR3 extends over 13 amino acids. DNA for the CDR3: TGTGCCAGCAGCGCAAACACCCACACTGAAGCTTTCTTT. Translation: CASSANTHTEAFF.

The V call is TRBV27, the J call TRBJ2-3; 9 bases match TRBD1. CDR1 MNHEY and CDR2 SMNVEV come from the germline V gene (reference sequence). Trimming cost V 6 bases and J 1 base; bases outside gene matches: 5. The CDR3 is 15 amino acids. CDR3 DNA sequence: TGTGCCAGCAGGAAACAGGGGGCAGGCACAGATACGCAGTATTTT. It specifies CASRKQGAGTDTQYF.

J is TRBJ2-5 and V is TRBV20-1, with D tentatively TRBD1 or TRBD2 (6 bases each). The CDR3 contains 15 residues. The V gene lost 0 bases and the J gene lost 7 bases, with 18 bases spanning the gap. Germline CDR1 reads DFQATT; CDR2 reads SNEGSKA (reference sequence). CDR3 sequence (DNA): TGCAGTGCTAGAGATTACGGCGGAGGGGGGTGGACCCAGTACTTC. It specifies CSARDYGGGGWTQYF.

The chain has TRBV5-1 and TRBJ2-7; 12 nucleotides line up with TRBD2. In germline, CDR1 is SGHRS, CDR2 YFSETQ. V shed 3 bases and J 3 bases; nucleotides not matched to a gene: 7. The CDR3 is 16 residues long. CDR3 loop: CASSSRPGLAGYEQYF. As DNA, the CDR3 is TGCGCCAGCAGCTCCCGTCCGGGACTAGCGGGCTACGAGCAGTACTTC.